This paragraph covers one T cell receptor beta chain sequence. Its target is unknown. This CDR3 has 15 residues. The entry originates in a study of blood T cells in healthy people across ages. General observations from the study: Donors of long life had a larger count of naive CD4+ cells and greater diversity than aged donors.

Combining a sample-barcoded 5' primer with a J-beta primer mix, a second PCR ran for roughly 7 to 12 cycles. TCRdb processed the 5' RACE reads anew with MiXCR; each CDR3 protein has one entry. The profile shows some 1.7 million distinct CDR3 sequences, 28% of them singletons. This clonotype was obtained from a woman aged 30 to 39 in good health. The rearrangement links TRBV12-3 or TRBV12-4 to TRBJ2-7; maybe TRBD2 (6 bases). The DNA end is a closer match to TRBJ2-5, so the J assignment may be wrong. The sequenced material came from blood. In nucleotides, the CDR3 is TGTGCCAGCAGTTATTTGGGACTCCATGGGGAGACCCAGTACTTC. It specifies CASSYLGLHGETQYF.